The 10 T cell receptor beta chains below were found in one sample sequenced in a study of T cells in Graves' hyperthyroidism and ophthalmopathy (dated by TCRdb to about 2019). The library was generated by multiplex PCR. Sequencing relied on an Illumina HiSeq 2000. The TCR beta CDR3 regions were amplified from the RNA transcripts. The TCR CDR3 was subjected to a first round of RT-PCR using the HTBI primer set and the Qiagen OneStep RT-PCR kit. TCRdb cleaned the public reads at Q25 with fastp, built clones with MiXCR and kept in-frame beta chains. Entries are consolidated by CDR3 protein sequence, retaining the most common genes and DNA. The sample records hundreds of thousands of distinct CDR3 sequences, roughly 14% of which are singletons. Less than 15% of the sample lies in the top ten. The sample taken for sequencing was blood. The source of these receptors is a man in his late teens or twenties with Graves' ophthalmopathy.

This clonotype was counted many times. CDR3 sequence reads: CASRDRGPPYEQYF. Here the CDR3 DNA reads TGTGCCAGCAGAGACAGGGGCCCTCCCTACGAGCAGTACTTC. The rearrangement links TRBV2 to TRBJ2-7; 8 bases map to TRBD1. J gave up 2 bases and V 6 bases, and 6 bases lay outside the gene matches. Germline V gives CDR1 SNHLY, CDR2 FYNNEI. The CDR3 spans 14 residues.

In its sample, this clonotype was seen many times. The rearrangement joins TRBV2 to TRBJ2-5; 10 bases agree with TRBD1. The CDR3 has 15 residues. Germline-derived CDR1 and CDR2 are SNHLY and FYNNEI. Trimming at V came to 6 bases and at J to 5 bases, leaving 9 bases not matched to a gene. Here the CDR3 reads CASRIPDRGGETQYF. CDR3 in DNA: TGTGCCAGCAGGATCCCGGACAGGGGGGGGGAGACCCAGTACTTC.

This clonotype was detected only a few times. The missing conserved phenylalanine or tryptophan at the end of this CDR3 makes a read error likely. DNA for the CDR3: TGTGCCAGCAGCTTAGCGGGGGGAGAGACCCAGTACCTC. Its translation is CASSLAGGETQYL. V is TRBV7-2 and J is TRBJ2-5, with D possibly being TRBD2 (6 bases). This CDR3 is 13 amino acids long. Germline V lookup: CDR1 SGHTA, CDR2 FQGNSA. V was cut by 0 bases and J by 4 bases, with 6 bases left in between.

There are a few counts of this clonotype. The chain joins TRBV27 to TRBJ1-5, with D perhaps TRBD1 (6 bases). Germline CDR1 is MNHEY and CDR2 is SMNVEV (reference sequence). The CDR3 totals 14 residues. Trimming left V 4 bases short and J 7 bases short, with 14 bases between. The CDR3 region has the DNA TGTGCCAGCAGTTCCACAGGGCCGGCCCAGCCCCAGCATTTT. Its translation is CASSSTGPAQPQHF.

This clonotype was picked up many times. The V and J genes are TRBV29-1 and TRBJ2-7, with TRBD2 as a possible D gene (6 bases). The germline V gene encodes CDR1 SQVTM and CDR2 ANQGSEA. The CDR3 loop spans 12 amino acids. V lost 6 bases and J 6 bases, leaving 15 bases between the germline ends. DNA for the CDR3: TGCAGCGTAGGGGCGGGATCCCTCGAGCAGTACTTC. Translation gives CSVGAGSLEQYF.

J is TRBJ1-3 and V is TRBV12-3 or TRBV12-4; 9 bases are a match to TRBD1. The CDR3 extends over 15 amino acids. The V and J ends lost 7 bases and 4 bases, in that order; junction bases with no gene match: 8. CDR3 protein: CASNSGQGWGNTIYF. CDR3 sequence (DNA): TGTGCCAGCAACTCGGGACAGGGTTGGGGAAACACCATATATTTT.

The sample holds a few counts of this clonotype. The chain employs TRBV12-3 or TRBV12-4 and TRBJ1-6, with D unresolved. V was pared by 3 bases and J by 7 bases, with 10 bases between. The CDR3 has 14 residues. The CDR3 sequence is CASSFQPSNSPLHF. The CDR3 region has the DNA TGTGCCAGCAGTTTCCAGCCTTCCAATTCACCCCTCCACTTT.

This clonotype was seen only a few times. The chain employs TRBV20-1 and TRBJ1-2, with D hard to call. CDR3 length: 12 residues. Germline CDR1 DFQATT, CDR2 SNEGSKA (reference sequence). Trimming took 5 bases from V and 1 from J, leaving 8 bases between them. CDR3 nucleotides: TGCAGTGCTGAACAGAATAACTATGGCTACACCTTC. Translated: CSAEQNNYGYTF.

This clonotype was detected many times. The rearrangement links TRBV30 to TRBJ1-2; maybe TRBD1 (6 bases). The CDR3 is 13 amino acids. The V gene lost 0 bases and the J gene lost 6 bases, with 11 bases spanning the gap. Germline V gene lookup returns CDR1 GTSNPN and CDR2 SVGIG (reference sequence). CDR3 in amino acids: CAWSVGRGNGYTF. The CDR3 coding sequence is TGTGCCTGGAGTGTGGGCAGGGGAAATGGCTACACCTTC.

This clonotype was picked up many times. The genes are TRBV10-1 and TRBJ2-5; D is unclear. V gave up 2 bases and J gave up 2 bases, with 6 bases separating them. The CDR3 extends over 13 amino acids. CDR1 is WNHNN and CDR2 is SYGVQD in the germline V gene (reference sequence). The DNA for the CDR3 is TGCGCCAGCAGTGAGGTGGGGCAAGAGACCCAGTACTTC. Translating gives CASSEVGQETQYF.